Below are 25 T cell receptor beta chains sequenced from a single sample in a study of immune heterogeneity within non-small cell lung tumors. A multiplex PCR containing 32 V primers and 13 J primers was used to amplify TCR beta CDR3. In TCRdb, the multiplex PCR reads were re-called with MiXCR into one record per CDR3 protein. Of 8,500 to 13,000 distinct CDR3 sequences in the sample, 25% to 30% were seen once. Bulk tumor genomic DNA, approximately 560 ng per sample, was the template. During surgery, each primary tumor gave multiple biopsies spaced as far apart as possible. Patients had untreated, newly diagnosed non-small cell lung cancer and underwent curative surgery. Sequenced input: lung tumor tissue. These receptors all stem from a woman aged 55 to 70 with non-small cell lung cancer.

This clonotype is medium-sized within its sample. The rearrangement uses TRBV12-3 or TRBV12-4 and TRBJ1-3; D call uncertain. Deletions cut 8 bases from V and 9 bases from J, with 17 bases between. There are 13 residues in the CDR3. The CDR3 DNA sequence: TGTGCCAGCTCGGATGTGCAGTTGCTCACCATATATTTT. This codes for CASSDVQLLTIYF.

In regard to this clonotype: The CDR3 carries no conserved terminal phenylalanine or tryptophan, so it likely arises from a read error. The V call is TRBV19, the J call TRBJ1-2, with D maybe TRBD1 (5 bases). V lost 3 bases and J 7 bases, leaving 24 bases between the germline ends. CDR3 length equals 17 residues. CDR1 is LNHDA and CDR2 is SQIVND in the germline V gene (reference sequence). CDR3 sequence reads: CASSISLWGSQGIGYTL. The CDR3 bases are TGTGCCAGTAGTATCAGTCTGTGGGGGTCGCAGGGTATTGGCTACACCCTC.

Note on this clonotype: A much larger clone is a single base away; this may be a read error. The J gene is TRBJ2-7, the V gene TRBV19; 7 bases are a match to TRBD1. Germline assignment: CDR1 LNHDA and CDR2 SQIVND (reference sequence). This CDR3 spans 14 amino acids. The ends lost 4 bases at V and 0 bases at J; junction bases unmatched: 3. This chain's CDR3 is CASSTTGSSYEQYF. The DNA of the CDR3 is TGTGCCAGTAGTACGACAGGGAGCTCCTACGAGCAGTACTTC.

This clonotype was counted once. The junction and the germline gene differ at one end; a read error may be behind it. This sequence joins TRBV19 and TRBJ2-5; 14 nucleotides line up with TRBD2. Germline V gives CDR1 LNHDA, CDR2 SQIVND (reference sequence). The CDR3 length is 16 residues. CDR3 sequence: CASSTRTSGRIETHYF. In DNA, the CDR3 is TGTGCCAGTAGTACCCGGACTAGCGGGAGGATTGAGACCCATTACTTC.

CDR3: CSAGGRALSTGELFF. The CDR3, as DNA: TGCAGTGCTGGCGGGAGGGCCCTATCCACCGGGGAGCTGTTTTTT. The chain carries TRBV20-1 and TRBJ2-2; 9 nucleotides match TRBD2. Germline values: CDR1 DFQATT, CDR2 SNEGSKA (reference sequence). CDR3 length: 15 residues. With V trimmed by 5 bases and J by 4 bases, 8 bases remained unmatched.

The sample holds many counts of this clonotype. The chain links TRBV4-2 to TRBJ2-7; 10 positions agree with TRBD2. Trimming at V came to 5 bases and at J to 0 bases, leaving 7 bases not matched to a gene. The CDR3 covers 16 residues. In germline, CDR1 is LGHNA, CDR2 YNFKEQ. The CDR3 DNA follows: TGTGCCAGCAGCAAACGGACTAGCGGAAGCTCCTACGAGCAGTACTTC. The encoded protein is CASSKRTSGSSYEQYF.

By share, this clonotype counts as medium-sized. The CDR3: CASSIGRGSGANVLTF. DNA for the CDR3: TGTGCCAGTAGTATAGGACGGGGCTCTGGGGCCAACGTCCTGACTTTC. V is TRBV19 and J is TRBJ2-6; D may be TRBD2 (5 bases). The CDR3 is made up of 16 amino acids. Deletions cut 1 base from V and 0 bases from J, with 7 bases between. CDR1 and CDR2 (germline): LNHDA, SQIVND (reference sequence).

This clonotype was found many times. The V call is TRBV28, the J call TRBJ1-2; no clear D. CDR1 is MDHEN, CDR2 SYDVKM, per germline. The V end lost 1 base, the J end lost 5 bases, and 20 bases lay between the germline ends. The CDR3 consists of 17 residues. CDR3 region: CASSLSANGLLQYGYTF. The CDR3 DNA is TGTGCCAGCAGTTTATCCGCGAACGGCCTACTACAATATGGCTACACCTTC.

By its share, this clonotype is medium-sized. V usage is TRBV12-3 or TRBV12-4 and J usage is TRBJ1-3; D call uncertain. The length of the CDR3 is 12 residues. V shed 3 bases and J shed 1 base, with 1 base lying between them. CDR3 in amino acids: CASSLSGNTIYF. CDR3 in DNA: TGTGCCAGCAGTTTGTCTGGAAACACCATATATTTT.

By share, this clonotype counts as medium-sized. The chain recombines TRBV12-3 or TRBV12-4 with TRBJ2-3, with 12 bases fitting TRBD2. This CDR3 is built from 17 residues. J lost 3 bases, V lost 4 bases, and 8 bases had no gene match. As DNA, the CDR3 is TGTGCCAGCAGTTCTCCTCCGACTAGCGGGAGAACAGATACGCAGTATTTT. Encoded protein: CASSSPPTSGRTDTQYF.

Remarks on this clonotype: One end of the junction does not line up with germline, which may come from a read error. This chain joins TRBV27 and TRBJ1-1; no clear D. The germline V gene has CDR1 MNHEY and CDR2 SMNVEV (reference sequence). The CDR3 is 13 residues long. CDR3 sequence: CASSLSRYTDAFF. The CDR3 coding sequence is TGTGCCAGCAGTTTATCAAGGTACACTGATGCTTTCTTT.

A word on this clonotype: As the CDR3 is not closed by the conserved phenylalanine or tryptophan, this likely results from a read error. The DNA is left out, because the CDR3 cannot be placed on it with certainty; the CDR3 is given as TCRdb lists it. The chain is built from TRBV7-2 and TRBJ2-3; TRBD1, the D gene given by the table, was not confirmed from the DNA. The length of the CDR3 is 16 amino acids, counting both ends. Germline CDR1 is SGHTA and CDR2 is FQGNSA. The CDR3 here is CASSTPGGNYEQYFGP.

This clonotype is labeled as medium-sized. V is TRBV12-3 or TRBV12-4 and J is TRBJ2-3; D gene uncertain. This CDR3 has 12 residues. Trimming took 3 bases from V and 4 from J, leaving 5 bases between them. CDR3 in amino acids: CASSFRADTQYF. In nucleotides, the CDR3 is TGTGCCAGCAGTTTTCGGGCAGATACGCAGTATTTT.

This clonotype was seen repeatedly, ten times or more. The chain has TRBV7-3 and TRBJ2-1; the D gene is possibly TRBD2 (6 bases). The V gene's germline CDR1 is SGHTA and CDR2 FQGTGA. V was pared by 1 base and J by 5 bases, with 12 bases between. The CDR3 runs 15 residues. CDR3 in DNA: TGTGCCAGCAGCTTAAGAGTCGGCGGGAACAATGAGCAGTTCTTC. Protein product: CASSLRVGGNNEQFF.

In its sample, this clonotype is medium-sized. The CDR3 region is CATLGTSGNEQYF. The CDR3, as DNA: TGTGCCACCCTTGGGACTAGCGGGAACGAGCAGTACTTC. The V and J genes are TRBV15 and TRBJ2-7; 13 bases are a match to TRBD2. The J segment lost 5 bases and the V segment lost 8 bases, leaving 3 bases of the junction unmatched. The CDR3 runs to 13 residues. Germline V lookup: CDR1 LNHNV, CDR2 YYDKDF (reference sequence). Filled out from reference TRBV15 and TRBJ2-7, the complete variable domain reads DAMVIQNPRYQVTQFGKPVTLSCSQTLNHNVMYWYQQKSSQAPKLLFHYYDKDFNNEADTPDNFQSRRPNTSFCFLDIRSPGLGDTAMYLCATLGTSGNEQYFGPGTRLTVT.

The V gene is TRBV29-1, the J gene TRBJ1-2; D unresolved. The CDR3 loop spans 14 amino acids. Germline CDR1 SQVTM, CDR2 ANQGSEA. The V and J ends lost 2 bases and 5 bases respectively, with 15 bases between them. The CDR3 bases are TGCAGCGTTGAACAAAACGGGGTCGGTTATGGCTACACCTTC. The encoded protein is CSVEQNGVGYGYTF. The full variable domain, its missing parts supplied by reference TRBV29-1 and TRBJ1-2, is SAVISQKPSRDICQRGTSLTIQCQVDSQVTMMFWYRQQPGQSLTLIATANQGSEATYESGFVIDKFPISRPNLTFSTLTVSNMSPEDSSIYLCSVEQNGVGYGYTFGSGTRLTVV.

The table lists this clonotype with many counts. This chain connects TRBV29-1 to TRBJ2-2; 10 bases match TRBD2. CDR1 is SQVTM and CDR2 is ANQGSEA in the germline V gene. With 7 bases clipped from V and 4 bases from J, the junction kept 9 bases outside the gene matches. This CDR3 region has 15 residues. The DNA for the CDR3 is TGCAGCGGGAGGACTAGCGGCCGAGGCACCGGGGAGCTGTTTTTT. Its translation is CSGRTSGRGTGELFF.

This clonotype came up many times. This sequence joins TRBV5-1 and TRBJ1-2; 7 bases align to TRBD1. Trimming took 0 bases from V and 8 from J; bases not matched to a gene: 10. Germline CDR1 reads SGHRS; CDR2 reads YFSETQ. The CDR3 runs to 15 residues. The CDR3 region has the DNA TGCGCCAGCAGCTTGGGGGACAGCGGGACTGGGGGCTACACCTTC. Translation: CASSLGDSGTGGYTF.

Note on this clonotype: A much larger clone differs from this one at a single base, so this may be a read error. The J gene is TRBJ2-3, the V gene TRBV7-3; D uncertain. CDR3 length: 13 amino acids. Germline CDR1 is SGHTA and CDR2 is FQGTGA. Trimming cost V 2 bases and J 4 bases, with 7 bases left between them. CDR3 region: CASSLAQSDTQYF. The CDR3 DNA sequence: TGTGCCAGCAGCTTAGCCCAGTCAGATACGCAGTATTTT.

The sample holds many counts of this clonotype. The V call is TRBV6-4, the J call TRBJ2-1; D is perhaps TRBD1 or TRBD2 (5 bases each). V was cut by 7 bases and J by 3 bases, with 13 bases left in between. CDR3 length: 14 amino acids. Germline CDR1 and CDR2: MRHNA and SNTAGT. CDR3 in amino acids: CASKIGDGYNEQFF. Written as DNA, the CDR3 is TGTGCCAGCAAAATTGGGGACGGCTACAATGAGCAGTTCTTC.

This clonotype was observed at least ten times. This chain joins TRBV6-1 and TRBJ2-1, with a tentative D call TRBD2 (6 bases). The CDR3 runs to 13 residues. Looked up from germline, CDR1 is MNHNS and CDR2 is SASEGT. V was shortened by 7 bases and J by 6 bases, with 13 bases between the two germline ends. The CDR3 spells CASTGTSLNEQFF. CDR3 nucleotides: TGTGCCAGCACCGGGACTTCCCTCAATGAGCAGTTCTTC.

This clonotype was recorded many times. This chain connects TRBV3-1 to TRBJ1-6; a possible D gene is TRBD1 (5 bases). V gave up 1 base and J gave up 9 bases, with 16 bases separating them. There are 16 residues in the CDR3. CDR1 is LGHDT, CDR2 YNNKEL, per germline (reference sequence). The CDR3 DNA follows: TGTGCCAGCAGCCAAGGTCTGGCGCAGGGAGGTTCACCCCTCCACTTT. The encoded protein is CASSQGLAQGGSPLHF.

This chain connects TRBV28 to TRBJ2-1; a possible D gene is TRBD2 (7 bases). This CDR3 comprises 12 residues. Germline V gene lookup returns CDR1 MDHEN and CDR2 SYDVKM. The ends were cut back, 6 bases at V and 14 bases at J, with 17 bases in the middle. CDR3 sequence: CASRTQGGGKFF. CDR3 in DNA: TGTGCCAGCAGGACCCAAGGGGGAGGGAAGTTCTTC.

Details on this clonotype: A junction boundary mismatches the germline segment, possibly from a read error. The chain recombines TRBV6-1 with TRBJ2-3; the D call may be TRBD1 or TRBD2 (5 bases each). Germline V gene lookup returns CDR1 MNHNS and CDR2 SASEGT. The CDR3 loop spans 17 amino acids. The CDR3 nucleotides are TGTGCCGGCAGCTGGGGGAATCCGGCCCGTGGCACAGATACGCAGTATTTT. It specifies CAGSWGNPARGTDTQYF.

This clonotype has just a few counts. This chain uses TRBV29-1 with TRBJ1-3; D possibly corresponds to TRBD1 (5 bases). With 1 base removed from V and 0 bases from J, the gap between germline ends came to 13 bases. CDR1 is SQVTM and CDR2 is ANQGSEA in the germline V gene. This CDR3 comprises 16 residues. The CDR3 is CSVEALQESSGNTIYF. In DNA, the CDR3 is TGCAGCGTTGAAGCGCTACAGGAGAGCTCTGGAAACACCATATATTTT.